Below, 5 T cell receptor beta chains from the same sample are listed, as sequenced in a study of graft-versus-host responses after intestinal transplantation. Their target antigens are unknown. Sequencing was performed with immunoSEQ multiplex PCR; in TCRdb, only in-frame clones are kept and a portion is missing. The table includes approximately 80,000 clones, about 89% detected once. Sequenced material: unstimulated CD4+ T cells sorted from spleen or lymph node cells, taken before intestinal transplant. Receptors originate from a human donor who received an intestinal transplant.

The chain has TRBV6-6 and TRBJ1-4, with a possible D match to TRBD1 (6 bases). Germline V lookup: CDR1 MNHNY, CDR2 SVGAGI (reference sequence). The CDR3 loop spans 13 amino acids. The V gene lost 3 bases and the J gene lost 8 bases, with 10 bases spanning the gap. In DNA form, the CDR3 reads TGTGCCAGCAGTTATACCAGGGGAGAAAAACTGTTTTTT. Its protein product is CASSYTRGEKLFF.

The chain recombines TRBV7-2 with TRBJ1-1; no firm D call. The CDR3 loop spans 15 amino acids. Trimming stripped 1 base from V and 0 bases from J, with 9 bases between. The germline V gene has CDR1 SGHTA and CDR2 FQGNSA. Written as DNA, the CDR3 is TGTGCCAGCAGCTTAGTTCTCCAGGTGAACACTGAAGCTTTCTTT. It is translated as CASSLVLQVNTEAFF.

This chain connects TRBV18 to TRBJ2-7, with TRBD2 as a possible D gene (6 bases). Trimming shortened V by 0 bases and J by 6 bases, and 12 bases separated the two germline ends. The CDR3 extends over 14 amino acids. CDR1 is KGHSH, CDR2 LQKENI, per germline. CDR3 sequence (DNA): TGTGCCAGCTCACCACCGGTTGGGGGGTCCGAGCAGTACTTC. Amino acids: CASSPPVGGSEQYF.

In its sample, this clone was seen once. The chain joins TRBV30 to TRBJ1-3; D not certain. V was shortened by 4 bases and J by 1 base, with 11 bases between the two germline ends. CDR3 length: 14 residues. Germline V gene data show CDR1 as GTSNPN and CDR2 as SVGIG (reference sequence). The CDR3 sequence: CAWNRFGSGNTIYF. DNA for the CDR3: TGTGCCTGGAACCGGTTCGGGTCTGGAAACACCATATATTTT.

The rearrangement uses TRBV5-4 and TRBJ2-1; 11 positions agree with TRBD2. This CDR3 is 15 amino acids long. The ends lost 3 bases at V and 5 bases at J; junction bases unmatched: 4. Germline-derived CDR1 and CDR2 are SGHNT and YYREEE (reference sequence). The CDR3 nucleotides read TGTGCCAGCAGCTCATCGACTAGCGGGAACAATGAGCAGTTCTTC. This gives the protein CASSSSTSGNNEQFF.